The rows below give T cell receptor beta chains drawn from one sample of a study of blood T cell repertoires in COVID-19. Sequenced by immunoSEQ multiplex PCR; TCRdb stores in-frame clones only, minus some. This table holds 250,000 to 300,000 clones, roughly 90% found once. What was sequenced was PBMCs or T cells enriched from blood (not recorded which). The receptors derive from a man between 40 and 49 years old who had recovered from COVID-19. Each CDR3 is given with its conserved first and last residue. D genes are given only for firm matches. Size values are once, few and many counts, or a class for expanded clones, and some rows have none.

D gene,J gene,clone size,CDR3 length,V gene,CDR3 protein,CDR3 DNA
TRBD1,TRBJ1-2,NA,17,TRBV15,CATSRDKGTGDSYGYTF,TGTGCCACCAGCAGAGATAAAGGGACAGGGGATTCCTATGGCTACACCTTC
TRBD2,TRBJ2-5,NA,15,TRBV6-2/TRBV6-3,CASSSPWGGYETQYF,TGTGCCAGCAGCTCACCTTGGGGGGGTTACGAGACCCAGTACTTC
TRBD1,TRBJ2-7,NA,13,TRBV27,CASSSGTDYEQYF,TGTGCCAGCAGCTCCGGGACAGACTACGAGCAGTACTTC
NA,TRBJ1-1,NA,15,TRBV7-6,CASSLLGHLNTEAFF,TGTGCCAGCAGCTTATTAGGACACCTGAACACTGAAGCTTTCTTT
TRBD1,TRBJ2-3,NA,15,TRBV9,CASSASQGVTDTQYF,TGTGCCAGCAGCGCCTCACAGGGGGTCACAGATACGCAGTATTTT
NA,TRBJ2-1,NA,14,TRBV29-1,CSVEFVLSYNEQFF,TGCAGCGTTGAATTTGTTCTCTCCTACAATGAGCAGTTCTTC
NA,TRBJ1-4,NA,15,TRBV19,CASRDRDTINEKLFF,TGTGCCAGTAGAGATAGGGACACAATTAATGAAAAACTGTTTTTT
NA,TRBJ1-5,NA,13,TRBV29-1,CSVGERENQPQHF,TGCAGCGTTGGCGAGAGGGAGAATCAGCCCCAGCATTTT
TRBD1,TRBJ1-1,NA,16,TRBV4-2,CASSQDPGTGNTEAFF,TGTGCCAGCAGCCAAGATCCGGGGACAGGGAACACTGAAGCTTTCTTT
NA,TRBJ2-3,NA,16,TRBV7-9,CASSVGRGAYTDTQYF,TGTGCCAGCAGCGTAGGACGGGGGGCCTACACAGATACGCAGTATTTT
TRBD1,TRBJ1-5,NA,15,TRBV6-7,CASSCDRGRDQPQHF,TGTGCCAGCAGTTGCGACAGGGGGCGGGATCAGCCCCAGCATTTT
NA,TRBJ1-3,NA,16,TRBV27,CASSSLLETPGNTIYF,TGTGCCAGCAGTTCACTTCTCGAGACTCCTGGAAACACCATATATTTT
NA,TRBJ1-2,NA,13,TRBV9,CASSVDRNYGYTF,TGTGCCAGCAGCGTCGACAGGAACTATGGCTACACCTTC
TRBD1,TRBJ1-2,NA,14,TRBV7-3,CASSSGQGVYGYTF,TGTGCCAGCAGCTCGGGACAGGGGGTTTATGGCTACACCTTC
NA,TRBJ1-4,NA,15,TRBV6-2/TRBV6-3,CASSYNGMRGEKLFF,TGTGCCAGCAGTTACAACGGGATGCGAGGGGAAAAACTGTTTTTT
NA,TRBJ2-7,NA,15,TRBV11-2,CASSMIQGMTYEQYF,TGTGCCAGCAGCATGATACAGGGAATGACCTACGAGCAGTACTTC
TRBD2,TRBJ2-2,few,16,TRBV9,CASSVASGGNTGELFF,TGTGCCAGCAGCGTAGCTAGCGGGGGGAACACCGGGGAGCTGTTTTTT
TRBD1,TRBJ2-6,NA,18,TRBV19,CASSIGGDRGSGANVLTF,TGTGCCAGTAGTATAGGGGGGGACAGGGGCTCTGGGGCCAACGTCCTGACTTTC
TRBD2,TRBJ2-5,NA,16,TRBV6-5,CASSSPGLAGEETQYF,TGTGCCAGCAGTTCCCCGGGACTAGCGGGGGAAGAGACCCAGTACTTC
TRBD2,TRBJ2-1,NA,14,TRBV10-3,CAISAREAGNEQFF,TGTGCCATCAGTGCCCGGGAGGCGGGCAATGAGCAGTTCTTC
NA,TRBJ1-1,NA,13,TRBV7-9,CASSPPRQSEAFF,TGTGCCAGCAGCCCCCCTAGGCAATCTGAAGCTTTCTTT
TRBD2,TRBJ2-4,NA,13,TRBV27,CASSTLAGGMFYF,TGTGCCAGCAGTACTCTAGCGGGGGGTATGTTTTACTTC
NA,TRBJ2-1,NA,12,TRBV25-1,CASTTGWPSELF,TGTGCCAGCACCACAGGGTGGCCCAGCGAGCTCTTC
NA,TRBJ2-1,NA,15,TRBV27,CASSFGPGPRNEQFF,NA
TRBD2,TRBJ2-1,once,16,TRBV5-8,CASSTTSGGHYNEQFF,TGTGCCAGCAGTACGACTAGCGGGGGACACTACAATGAGCAGTTCTTC
NA,TRBJ1-3,once,15,TRBV11-2,CASSLDSAGGNTIYF,TGTGCCAGCAGCTTAGACAGCGCTGGTGGAAACACCATATATTTT
TRBD1,TRBJ1-2,NA,14,TRBV2,CASMTGTGGGGYTF,TGTGCCAGCATGACCGGGACAGGGGGCGGTGGCTACACCTTC
TRBD1,TRBJ1-3,NA,16,TRBV18,CASSKQGQYSGNTIYF,TGTGCCAGCTCAAAACAGGGACAGTACTCTGGAAACACCATATATTTT
NA,TRBJ1-5,NA,15,TRBV25-1,CASSESGKGNQPQHF,TGTGCCAGCAGTGAATCAGGGAAGGGCAATCAGCCCCAGCATTTT
TRBD1,TRBJ2-1,NA,15,TRBV7-9,CASSLTGSSYNEQFF,TGTGCCAGCAGCCTGACAGGGAGCTCCTACAATGAGCAGTTCTTC
TRBD2,TRBJ2-7,NA,15,TRBV7-8,CASSPLAGLTYEQYF,TGTGCCAGCAGCCCACTAGCGGGCCTTACCTACGAGCAGTACTTC
TRBD2,TRBJ2-7,NA,15,TRBV29-1,CSVDLLAADAYEQYF,TGCAGCGTTGACCTACTAGCGGCGGACGCCTACGAGCAGTACTTC
TRBD2,TRBJ2-2,NA,18,TRBV14,CASSRMPGLAERTGELFF,TGTGCCAGCAGCCGTATGCCGGGACTAGCGGAGCGGACCGGGGAGCTGTTTTTT
TRBD1,TRBJ2-3,once,15,TRBV9,CASSAWDRATDTQYF,TGTGCCAGCAGCGCCTGGGACAGGGCGACAGATACGCAGTATTTT
NA,TRBJ2-1,NA,13,TRBV12-3/TRBV12-4,CASSLASFDEQFF,TGTGCCAGCAGTTTAGCGAGTTTCGATGAGCAGTTCTTC